Below, 25 T cell receptor beta chains from the same sample are listed, as sequenced in a study of T-cell reconstitution after alpha-beta-depleted transplantation in children. TCRbeta library construction was performed incorporating unique molecular identifiers. MiXCR was run by TCRdb on the PCR reads, yielding one entry per CDR3 protein. The table has a few hundred thousand distinct CDR3 sequences, around a tenth seen once. The sequenced sample was peripheral blood, obtained 180 days after TCRalphabeta/CD19-depleted stem cell transplant. The receptors derive from a male patient aged 2-15 years who had a stem cell transplant for chronic granulomatous disease, so the T cells may come from the graft donor.

At least ten counts were recorded for this clonotype. J is TRBJ1-1 and V is TRBV20-1; D perhaps matches TRBD1 (6 bases). Trimming cost V 2 bases and J 4 bases, with 14 bases left between them. The CDR3 totals 14 residues. Germline loops: CDR1 DFQATT, CDR2 SNEGSKA (reference sequence). CDR3 residues: CSARREGGSTEAFF. CDR3 nucleotide sequence: TGCAGTGCTAGAAGGGAGGGGGGGAGCACTGAAGCTTTCTTT.

In nucleotides, the CDR3 is TGTGCCAGTAGTGTTGACAGGTCTCAGCCCCAGCATTTT. Its translation is CASSVDRSQPQHF. This rearrangement joins TRBV19 to TRBJ1-5; TRBD1 is a possible D gene (6 bases). With 5 bases removed from V and 6 bases from J, the gap between germline ends came to 11 bases. The CDR3 runs 13 residues. Per the germline V gene, CDR1 is LNHDA and CDR2 is SQIVND (reference sequence).

This clonotype was detected many times. V is TRBV3-1 and J is TRBJ2-7, with D possibly TRBD1 on 5 matching bases. The CDR3 runs to 16 residues. Germline CDR1 and CDR2: LGHDT and YNNKEL (reference sequence). V was clipped by 1 base and J by 6 bases, with 19 bases between them. The chain's CDR3 is CASSQGGTAGLGEQYF. The CDR3 DNA reads as TGTGCCAGCAGCCAAGGGGGTACGGCAGGGTTGGGCGAGCAGTACTTC.

This clonotype occurred many times. The rearrangement uses TRBV7-2 and TRBJ2-3; TRBD2 agrees at 8 bases. Germline assignment: CDR1 SGHTA and CDR2 FQGNSA. V was clipped by 4 bases and J by 1 base; unmatched bases: 4. CDR3 length: 15 amino acids. The CDR3 reads CASSSRGGGTDTQYF. The CDR3 region has the DNA TGTGCCAGCAGCTCTCGGGGGGGCGGCACAGATACGCAGTATTTT. Full variable domain (rest looked up from reference TRBV7-2 and TRBJ2-3): GAGVSQSPSNKVTEKGKDVELRCDPISGHTALYWYRQSLGQGLEFLIYFQGNSAPDKSGLPSDRFSAERTGGSVSTLTIQRTQQEDSAVYLCASSSRGGGTDTQYFGPGTRLTVL.

This clonotype showed up just a few times. The CDR3 loop is CASSPGGATYEQYF. The CDR3 coding sequence is TGTGCCAGCTCACCAGGGGGCGCAACCTACGAGCAGTACTTC. The J gene is TRBJ2-7, the V gene TRBV18, with D perhaps matching TRBD1 (6 bases). Germline values: CDR1 KGHSH, CDR2 LQKENI. V was clipped by 2 bases and J by 2 bases, with 10 bases between them. The CDR3 loop spans 14 amino acids.

At least ten counts were recorded for this clonotype. V is TRBV29-1 and J is TRBJ2-5; D remains unclear. The germline CDR1 and CDR2 sequences are SQVTM and ANQGSEA. V shed 5 bases and J shed 5 bases, with 18 bases lying between them. The CDR3 runs to 14 residues. The CDR3 protein is CSVRARLSGETQYF. The DNA for the CDR3 is TGCAGCGTTCGGGCTCGCCTTTCCGGCGAGACCCAGTACTTC.

This clonotype was seen ten or more times. CDR3 residues: CSAQRSGEGTDTQYF. The CDR3 bases are TGCAGTGCTCAGAGGTCGGGGGAAGGTACAGATACGCAGTATTTT. V usage is TRBV20-1 and J usage is TRBJ2-3; possible D gene TRBD2, 6 bases. This CDR3 is built from 15 residues. Germline lookup yields CDR1 DFQATT and CDR2 SNEGSKA (reference sequence). V was pared by 5 bases and J by 3 bases, with 18 bases between.

Many counts were recorded for this clonotype. The V and J genes are TRBV29-1 and TRBJ2-7, with a weak D call TRBD2 (7 bases). The germline V gene has CDR1 SQVTM and CDR2 ANQGSEA. The CDR3 runs to 13 residues. Trimming removed 4 bases from V and 9 bases from J, with 19 bases in between. CDR3 coding DNA: TGCAGCGTTGGGGGGGGGCGCGGAAGCTGGCAGTACTTC. Amino acids: CSVGGGRGSWQYF.

This clonotype came up many times. The CDR3 spells CASSLSRARLRGEQFF. DNA for the CDR3: TGTGCCAGCAGCTTGTCCCGGGCCCGCCTTAGGGGTGAGCAGTTCTTC. The rearrangement joins TRBV5-6 to TRBJ2-1, with D tentatively TRBD1 (5 bases). Trimming pared 1 base from V and 9 bases from J, leaving 20 bases between. Germline V lookup: CDR1 SGHDT, CDR2 YYEEEE. The CDR3 length is 16 residues.

This clonotype was observed at least ten times. The genes are TRBV5-1 and TRBJ2-1; 9 bases map to TRBD2. The germline gives CDR1 SGHRS, CDR2 YFSETQ. The ends lost 6 bases at V and 12 bases at J; junction bases unmatched: 22. CDR3 length: 17 residues. The CDR3 reads CASTAAMGGRGLRVQFF. CDR3 DNA sequence: TGCGCCAGCACCGCCGCAATGGGCGGGAGGGGTTTACGGGTGCAGTTCTTC.

Many counts were recorded for this clonotype. The rearrangement links TRBV13 to TRBJ2-2, with D tentatively TRBD1 (5 bases). CDR1 PRHDT and CDR2 FYEKMQ come from the germline V gene (reference sequence). V dropped 2 bases and J dropped 5 bases, with 9 bases sitting between them. The CDR3 is 14 amino acids. The CDR3 bases are TGTGCCAGCAGCTTACCAGGGAAAACCGGGGAGCTGTTTTTT. This codes for CASSLPGKTGELFF.

This rearrangement joins TRBV30 to TRBJ2-1; possible D gene TRBD2, 5 bases. The V end lost 0 bases, the J end lost 6 bases, and 12 bases lay between the germline ends. Germline V gene data show CDR1 as GTSNPN and CDR2 as SVGIG (reference sequence). This CDR3 comprises 14 residues. For the CDR3, the DNA is TGTGCCTGGAGTGTACTAGGATGGGGCAATGAGCAGTTCTTC. It is translated as CAWSVLGWGNEQFF.

This clonotype was observed at least ten times. This chain uses TRBV27 with TRBJ2-7; tentatively, D is TRBD1 (6 bases). The germline V gene encodes CDR1 MNHEY and CDR2 SMNVEV (reference sequence). CDR3 size: 14 residues. V lost 3 bases and J lost 7, with 16 bases in between. In DNA, the CDR3 is TGTGCCAGCAGTTTCACCGGGTCCCAGGGGGAGCAGTACTTC. Translation: CASSFTGSQGEQYF.

This clonotype was seen ten or more times. The rearrangement uses TRBV7-3 and TRBJ2-1, with TRBD1 matching 9 bases. Germline values: CDR1 SGHTA, CDR2 FQGTGA. Unmatched junction bases numbered 9, after V lost 5 bases and J lost 7 bases. CDR3 length equals 15 residues. The CDR3 here is CASSPSRDRVNEQFF. DNA for the CDR3: TGTGCCAGCAGCCCGTCCCGGGACAGGGTGAATGAGCAGTTCTTC.

This clonotype was found many times. This chain joins TRBV7-9 and TRBJ2-2; D uncertain. V was shortened by 7 bases and J by 0 bases, with 6 bases between the two germline ends. This CDR3 region has 13 residues. Germline assignment: CDR1 SEHNR and CDR2 FQNEAQ (reference sequence). As DNA, the CDR3 is TGTGCCAGCAAATCAGCGAACACCGGGGAGCTGTTTTTT. Protein product: CASKSANTGELFF.

Notes on this clonotype: Just one base apart from a much larger clone, this may be a read error. This sequence joins TRBV5-1 and TRBJ2-1; 12 nucleotides line up with TRBD2. CDR1 SGHRS and CDR2 YFSETQ come from the germline V gene. The CDR3 has 13 residues. V gave up 4 bases and J gave up 9 bases; unmatched junction bases: 2. The CDR3: CASSRTSGIEQFF. In nucleotides, the CDR3 is TGCGCCAGCAGCAGGACTAGCGGGATTGAGCAGTTCTTC.

Regarding this clonotype: A read error may be the cause here, since a much bigger clone is one base away. The rearrangement links TRBV11-3 to TRBJ2-2, with a weak D call TRBD2 (6 bases). Germline V gene data show CDR1 as SGHNT and CDR2 as YENEEA. This CDR3 is 14 amino acids long. The CDR3 sequence: CACRNGGGTGELYF. CDR3 DNA sequence: TGTGCCTGCAGGAACGGGGGAGGCACCGGGGAGCTGTATTTT. The full variable domain, with the rest looked up from reference TRBV11-3 and TRBJ2-2, is EAGVVQSPRYKIIEKKQPVAFWCNPISGHNTLYWYLQNLGQGPELLIRYENEEAVDDSQLPKDRFSAERLKGVDSTLKIQPAELGDSAVYLCACRNGGGTGELYFGEGSRLTVL.

Notes on this clonotype: Since a much larger clone is just one base distant, this may be a read error. A read error is likely, as this CDR3 ends without the conserved phenylalanine or tryptophan. The chain employs TRBV10-2 and TRBJ2-1; 12 bases line up with TRBD2. The CDR3 is 19 amino acids. The V and J ends lost 7 bases and 2 bases, in that order; junction bases with no gene match: 15. Looked up from germline, CDR1 is WSHSY and CDR2 is SAAADI. CDR3 protein: CASNPSGTSGLPPYNEQFL. Here the CDR3 DNA reads TGCGCCAGCAATCCTTCCGGGACTAGCGGGCTTCCCCCCTACAATGAGCAGTTCTTA.

This clonotype appeared many times. The rearrangement uses TRBV5-1 and TRBJ2-3, with a tentative D call TRBD1 (5 bases). This CDR3 is built from 15 residues. Trimming shortened V by 0 bases and J by 2 bases, and 10 bases separated the two germline ends. Germline values: CDR1 SGHRS, CDR2 YFSETQ. CDR3 nucleotides: TGCGCCAGCAGCTTGGTTGCAGGGAACACAGATACGCAGTATTTT. Amino acids: CASSLVAGNTDTQYF.

The CDR3, as DNA: TGTGCCAGCAGCCCCCACCCACTAGCTTCCGGGGAGCTGTTTTTT. Its translation is CASSPHPLASGELFF. This rearrangement joins TRBV4-2 to TRBJ2-2; tentatively, D is TRBD2 (6 bases). CDR3 length equals 15 residues. Per germline, CDR1 LGHNA and CDR2 YNFKEQ. Trimming removed 4 bases from V and 6 bases from J, with 15 bases in between.

This clonotype appeared many times. The chain carries TRBV29-1 and TRBJ2-6; D is undetermined. The V gene lost 4 bases and the J gene lost 0 bases, with 10 bases spanning the gap. The CDR3 is 15 residues long. The germline gives CDR1 SQVTM, CDR2 ANQGSEA. The CDR3 DNA sequence: TGCAGCGTTGGGTTAGGGTCCTCTGGGGCCAACGTCCTGACTTTC. Protein product: CSVGLGSSGANVLTF.

This clonotype was detected many times. This chain links TRBV7-7 with TRBJ2-6; 8 bases align to TRBD1. CDR1 SSHAT and CDR2 FNYEAQ come from the germline V gene (reference sequence). With V trimmed by 4 bases and J by 2 bases, 10 bases remained unmatched. The CDR3 has 18 amino acids. CDR3 protein: CASSSGQGKTAGANVLTF. DNA for the CDR3: TGTGCCAGCAGCTCCGGACAGGGAAAAACGGCTGGGGCCAACGTCCTGACTTTC.

The V and J genes are TRBV12-3 or TRBV12-4 and TRBJ1-1; D is perhaps TRBD1 (5 bases). The CDR3 has 13 residues. The V end lost 6 bases, the J end lost 3 bases, and 11 bases lay between the germline ends. This chain's CDR3 is CASRRDAHTEAFF. The CDR3, as DNA: TGTGCCAGCAGACGGGACGCTCACACTGAAGCTTTCTTT.

This clonotype came up many times. The chain recombines TRBV20-1 with TRBJ1-5; 7 bases fit TRBD1. The CDR3 has 13 amino acids. Losses at the gene ends were 3 bases for V and 5 bases for J; bases not matched to a gene: 4. The V gene's germline CDR1 is DFQATT and CDR2 SNEGSKA (reference sequence). CDR3 residues: CSARYRGDQPQHF. The CDR3 bases are TGCAGTGCTAGGTACAGGGGTGATCAGCCCCAGCATTTT.

This clonotype occurred many times. This chain uses TRBV7-2 with TRBJ2-3; D call uncertain. The CDR3 spans 15 residues. Germline lookup yields CDR1 SGHTA and CDR2 FQGNSA. Trimming pared 5 bases from V and 1 base from J, leaving 13 bases between. CDR3 in DNA: TGTGCCAGCAGCCTAGTGGGGTTTGGCACAGATACGCAGTATTTT. Translating gives CASSLVGFGTDTQYF.